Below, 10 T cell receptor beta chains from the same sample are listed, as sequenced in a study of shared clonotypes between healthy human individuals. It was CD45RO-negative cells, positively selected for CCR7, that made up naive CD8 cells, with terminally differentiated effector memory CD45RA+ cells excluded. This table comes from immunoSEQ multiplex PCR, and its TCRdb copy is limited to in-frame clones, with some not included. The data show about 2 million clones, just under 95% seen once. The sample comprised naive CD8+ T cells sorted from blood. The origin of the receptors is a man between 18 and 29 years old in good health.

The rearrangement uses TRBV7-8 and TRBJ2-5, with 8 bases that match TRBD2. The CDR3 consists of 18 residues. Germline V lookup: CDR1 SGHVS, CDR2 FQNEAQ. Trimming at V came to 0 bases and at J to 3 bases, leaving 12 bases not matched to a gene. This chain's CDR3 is CASSLALIGTRNKETQYF. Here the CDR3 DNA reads TGTGCCAGCAGCTTAGCGCTTATAGGGACTAGAAACAAAGAGACCCAGTACTTC.

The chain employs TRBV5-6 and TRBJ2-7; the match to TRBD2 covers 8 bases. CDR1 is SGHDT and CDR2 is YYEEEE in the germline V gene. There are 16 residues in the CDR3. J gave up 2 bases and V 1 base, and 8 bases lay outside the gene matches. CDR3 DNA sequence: TGTGCCAGCAGCTTGTATGTTACTAGCGGACCCTACGAGCAGTACTTC. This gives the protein CASSLYVTSGPYEQYF.

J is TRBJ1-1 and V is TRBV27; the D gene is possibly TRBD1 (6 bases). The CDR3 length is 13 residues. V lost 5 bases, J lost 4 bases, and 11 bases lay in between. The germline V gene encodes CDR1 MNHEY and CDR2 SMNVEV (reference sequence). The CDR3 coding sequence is TGTGCCAGCAGTGGTACAGGGTTCACTGAAGCTTTCTTT. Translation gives CASSGTGFTEAFF.

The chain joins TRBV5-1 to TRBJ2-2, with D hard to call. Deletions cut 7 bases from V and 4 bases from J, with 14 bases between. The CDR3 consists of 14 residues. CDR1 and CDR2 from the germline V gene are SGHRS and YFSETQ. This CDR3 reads CASPGPSGTGELFF. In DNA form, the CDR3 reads TGCGCCAGCCCCGGGCCCTCGGGCACCGGGGAGCTGTTTTTT. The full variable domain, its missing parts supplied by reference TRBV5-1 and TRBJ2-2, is KAGVTQTPRYLIKTRGQQVTLSCSPISGHRSVSWYQQTPGQGLQFLFEYFSETQRNKGNFPGRFSGRQFSNSRSEMNVSTLELGDSALYLCASPGPSGTGELFFGEGSRLTVL.

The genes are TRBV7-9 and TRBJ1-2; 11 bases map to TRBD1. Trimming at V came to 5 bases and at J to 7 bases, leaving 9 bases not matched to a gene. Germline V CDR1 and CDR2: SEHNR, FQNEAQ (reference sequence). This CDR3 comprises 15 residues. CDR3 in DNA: TGTGCCAGCAGCCCCTGGACAGGGGGCCAGGTTGGCTACACCTTC. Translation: CASSPWTGGQVGYTF.

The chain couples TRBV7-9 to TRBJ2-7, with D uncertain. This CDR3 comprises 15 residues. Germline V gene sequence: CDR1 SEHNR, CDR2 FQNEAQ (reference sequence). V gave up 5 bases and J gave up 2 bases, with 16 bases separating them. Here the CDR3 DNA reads TGTGCCAGCAGCCCCCGTATGGCGCCAACCTACGAGCAGTACTTC. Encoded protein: CASSPRMAPTYEQYF. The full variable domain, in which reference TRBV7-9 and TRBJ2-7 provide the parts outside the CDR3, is DTGVSQNPRHKITKRGQNVTFRCDPISEHNRLYWYRQTLGQGPEFLTYFQNEAQLEKSRLLSDRFSAERPKGSFSTLEIQRTEQGDSAMYLCASSPRMAPTYEQYFGPGTRLTVT.

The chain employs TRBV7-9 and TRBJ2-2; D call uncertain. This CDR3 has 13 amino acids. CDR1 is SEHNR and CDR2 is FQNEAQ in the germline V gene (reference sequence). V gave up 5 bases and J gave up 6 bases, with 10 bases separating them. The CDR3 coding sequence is TGTGCCAGCAGCCCGAACCCGTCCGGGGAGCTGTTTTTT. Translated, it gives CASSPNPSGELFF.

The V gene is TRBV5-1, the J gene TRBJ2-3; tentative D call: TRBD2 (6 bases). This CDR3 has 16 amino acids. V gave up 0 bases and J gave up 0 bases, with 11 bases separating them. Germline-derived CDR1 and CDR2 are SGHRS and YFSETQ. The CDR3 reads CASSLVELASTDTQYF. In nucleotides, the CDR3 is TGCGCCAGCAGCTTGGTAGAACTAGCTAGCACAGATACGCAGTATTTT. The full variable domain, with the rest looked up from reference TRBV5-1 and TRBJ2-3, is KAGVTQTPRYLIKTRGQQVTLSCSPISGHRSVSWYQQTPGQGLQFLFEYFSETQRNKGNFPGRFSGRQFSNSRSEMNVSTLELGDSALYLCASSLVELASTDTQYFGPGTRLTVL.

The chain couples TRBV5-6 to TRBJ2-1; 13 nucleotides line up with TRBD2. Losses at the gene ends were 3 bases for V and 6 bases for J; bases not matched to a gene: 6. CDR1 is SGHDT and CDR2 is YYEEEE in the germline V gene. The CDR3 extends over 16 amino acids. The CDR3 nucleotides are TGTGCCAGCAGCTGGACTAGCGGGAGTCCTCTCAATGAGCAGTTCTTC. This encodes CASSWTSGSPLNEQFF.

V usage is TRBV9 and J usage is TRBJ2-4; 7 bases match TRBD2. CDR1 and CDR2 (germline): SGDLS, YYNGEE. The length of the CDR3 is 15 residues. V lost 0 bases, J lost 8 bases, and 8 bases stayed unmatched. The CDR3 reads CASSVEGRDSDIQYF. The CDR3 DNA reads TGTGCCAGCAGCGTAGAGGGGAGGGATTCGGACATTCAGTACTTC. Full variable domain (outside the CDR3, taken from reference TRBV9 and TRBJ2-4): DSGVTQTPKHLITATGQRVTLRCSPRSGDLSVYWYQQSLDQGLQFLIQYYNGEERAKGNILERFSAQQFPDLHSELNLSSLELGDSALYFCASSVEGRDSDIQYFGAGTRLSVL.